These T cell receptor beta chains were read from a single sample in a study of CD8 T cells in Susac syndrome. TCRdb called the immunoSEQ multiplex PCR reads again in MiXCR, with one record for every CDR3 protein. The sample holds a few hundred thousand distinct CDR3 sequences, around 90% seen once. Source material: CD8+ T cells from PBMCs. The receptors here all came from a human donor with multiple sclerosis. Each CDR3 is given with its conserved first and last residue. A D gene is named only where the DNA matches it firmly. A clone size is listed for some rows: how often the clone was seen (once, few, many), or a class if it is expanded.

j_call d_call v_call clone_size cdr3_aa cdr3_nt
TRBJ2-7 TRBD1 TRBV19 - CASSIGDSGYEQYF TGTGCCAGTAGTATAGGGGACAGCGGCTACGAGCAGTACTTC
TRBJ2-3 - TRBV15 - CATSRGPGASDTQYF TGTGCCACCAGCAGGGGACCCGGGGCGAGTGATACGCAGTATTTT
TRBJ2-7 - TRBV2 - CASSEGHSYEQYF TGTGCCAGCAGTGAGGGGCACTCCTACGAGCAGTACTTC
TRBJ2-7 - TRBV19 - CASRQESEQYF TGTGCCAGTAGACAGGAGTCCGAGCAGTACTTC
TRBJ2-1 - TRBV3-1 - CASSQDRRDNEQFF TGTGCCAGCAGCCAAGATAGGAGAGACAATGAGCAGTTCTTC
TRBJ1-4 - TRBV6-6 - CASSQGINEKLFF TGTGCCAGCAGTCAAGGGATTAATGAAAAACTGTTTTTT
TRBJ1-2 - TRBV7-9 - CASAGDYGYTF TGTGCCAGCGCTGGGGACTATGGCTACACCTTC
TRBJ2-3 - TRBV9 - CASSATGDTQYF TGTGCCAGCAGCGCCACAGGAGATACGCAGTATTTT
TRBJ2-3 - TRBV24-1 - CATSDDSTQYF TGTGCCACCAGTGATGATAGTACGCAGTATTTT
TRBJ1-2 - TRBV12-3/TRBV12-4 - CASSQGRRKGYTF TGTGCCAGCAGTCAGGGGAGGAGAAAAGGCTACACCTTC
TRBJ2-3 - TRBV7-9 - CASSKLGGVDTQYF TGTGCCAGCTCCAAACTGGGGGGAGTGGATACGCAGTATTTT
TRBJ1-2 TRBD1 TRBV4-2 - CASSQTYRDRGQGYTF TGTGCCAGCAGCCAAACATACCGGGACAGGGGGCAAGGCTACACCTTC
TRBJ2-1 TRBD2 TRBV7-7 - CASSPSGTYNEQFF TGTGCTAGCAGCCCGAGCGGGACCTACAATGAGCAGTTCTTC
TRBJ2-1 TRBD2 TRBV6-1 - CASTIKPGLAANQPYNEQFF TGTGCCAGCACCATTAAACCGGGACTAGCGGCCAATCAACCCTACAATGAGCAGTTCTTC
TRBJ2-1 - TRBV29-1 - CSVGGGGEQFF TGCAGCGTGGGGGGCGGGGGTGAGCAGTTCTTC
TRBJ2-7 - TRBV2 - CASSVGRDVEQYF TGTGCCAGCAGTGTCGGGCGGGACGTGGAGCAGTACTTC
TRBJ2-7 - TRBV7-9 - CASSPSGSEQYF TGTGCCAGCAGCCCCTCAGGGTCCGAGCAGTACTTC
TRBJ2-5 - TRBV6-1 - CASSEEGLPGETQYF TGTGCCAGCAGTGAAGAGGGACTCCCTGGGGAGACCCAGTACTTC
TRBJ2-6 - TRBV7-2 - CASPAGDSGANVLTF TGTGCCAGCCCCGCAGGGGACTCTGGGGCCAACGTCCTGACTTTC
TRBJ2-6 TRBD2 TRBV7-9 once CASSLSAGVSGANVLTF TGTGCCAGCAGCTTATCCGCGGGGGTCTCTGGGGCCAACGTCCTGACTTTC
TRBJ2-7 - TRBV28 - CASTSVRGPQYF TGTGCCAGCACCTCTGTACGAGGACCGCAGTACTTC
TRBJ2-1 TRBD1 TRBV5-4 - CASSPGQDNEQFF TGTGCCAGCAGCCCCGGACAGGACAATGAGCAGTTCTTC
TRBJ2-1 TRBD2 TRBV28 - CASSPATSGKNNEQFF TGTGCCAGCAGTCCCGCAACTAGCGGGAAAAACAATGAGCAGTTCTTC
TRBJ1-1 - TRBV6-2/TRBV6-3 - CASSYSRAGRTEAFF TGTGCCAGCAGTTACTCGAGGGCCGGCCGCACTGAAGCTTTCTTT
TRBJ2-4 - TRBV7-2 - CASSSHVQGTGAKNIQYF TGTGCCAGCAGCTCACACGTTCAGGGTACAGGAGCCAAAAACATTCAGTACTTC
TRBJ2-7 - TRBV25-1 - CASSERQSGRGDEQYF TGTGCCAGCAGTGAACGGCAGTCGGGAAGGGGAGACGAGCAGTACTTC
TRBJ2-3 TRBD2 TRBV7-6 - CASSLGLLAASTDTQYF TGTGCCAGCAGCTTAGGATTACTAGCGGCTAGCACAGATACGCAGTATTTT
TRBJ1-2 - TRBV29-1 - CSVPGSGSYGYTF TGCAGCGTCCCAGGGTCCGGATCCTATGGCTACACCTTC
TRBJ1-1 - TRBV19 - CASKLGDTEAFF TGTGCCAGTAAGTTAGGGGACACTGAAGCTTTCTTT
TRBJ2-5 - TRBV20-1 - CSAPFGVQETQYF TGCAGTGCCCCCTTTGGGGTCCAAGAGACCCAGTACTTC
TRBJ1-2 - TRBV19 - CASSMSYRANYGYTF TGTGCCAGTAGTATGTCTTACAGGGCCAACTATGGCTACACCTTC
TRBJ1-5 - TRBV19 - CAGSQGNQPQHF TGTGCCGGTAGTCAGGGGAATCAGCCCCAGCATTTT
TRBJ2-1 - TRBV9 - CASGEATAEQFF TGTGCCAGCGGAGAGGCTACGGCTGAGCAGTTCTTC
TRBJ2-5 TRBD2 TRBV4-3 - CASSQGLAGGETQYF TGCGCCAGCAGCCAGGGACTAGCGGGAGGAGAGACCCAGTACTTC
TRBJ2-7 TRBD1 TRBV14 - CASRHRGAYEQYF TGTGCCAGCAGACACAGGGGCGCCTACGAGCAGTACTTC